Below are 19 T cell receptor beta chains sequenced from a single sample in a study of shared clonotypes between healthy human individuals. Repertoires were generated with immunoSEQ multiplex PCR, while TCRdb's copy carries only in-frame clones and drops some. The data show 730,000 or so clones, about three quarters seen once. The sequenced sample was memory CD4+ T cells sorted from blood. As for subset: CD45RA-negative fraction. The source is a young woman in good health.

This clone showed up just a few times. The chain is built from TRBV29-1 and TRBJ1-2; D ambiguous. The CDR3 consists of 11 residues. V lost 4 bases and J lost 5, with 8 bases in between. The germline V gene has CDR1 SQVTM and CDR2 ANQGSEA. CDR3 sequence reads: CSVASEYGYTF. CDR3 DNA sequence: TGCAGCGTTGCCAGCGAGTATGGCTACACCTTC.

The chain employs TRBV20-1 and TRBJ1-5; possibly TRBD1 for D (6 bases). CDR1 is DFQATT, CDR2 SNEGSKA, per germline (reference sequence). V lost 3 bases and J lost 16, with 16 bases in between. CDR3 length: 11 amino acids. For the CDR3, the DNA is TGCAGTGCTAGCCTCGTTGGACAGCCTCATTTT. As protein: CSASLVGQPHF.

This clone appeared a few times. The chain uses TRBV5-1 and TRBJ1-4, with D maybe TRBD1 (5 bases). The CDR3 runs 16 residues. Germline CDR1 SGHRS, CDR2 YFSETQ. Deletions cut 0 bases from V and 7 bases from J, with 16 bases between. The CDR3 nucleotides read TGCGCCAGCAGCTTGGGCTTCGGGACTGAAGGTGAAAAACTGTTTTTT. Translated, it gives CASSLGFGTEGEKLFF.

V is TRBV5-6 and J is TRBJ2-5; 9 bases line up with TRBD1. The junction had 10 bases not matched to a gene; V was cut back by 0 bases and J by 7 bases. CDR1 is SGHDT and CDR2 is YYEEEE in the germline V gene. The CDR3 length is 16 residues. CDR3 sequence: CASSLVSGQGDGTQYF. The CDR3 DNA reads TGTGCCAGCAGCTTGGTGTCGGGACAGGGTGATGGGACCCAGTACTTC.

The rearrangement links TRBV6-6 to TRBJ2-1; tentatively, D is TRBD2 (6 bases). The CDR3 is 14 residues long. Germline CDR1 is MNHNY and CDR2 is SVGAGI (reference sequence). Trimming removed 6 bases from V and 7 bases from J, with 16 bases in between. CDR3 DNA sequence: TGTGCCAGCAGCCGCGCGGGGACGGGGAATGAGCAGTTCTTC. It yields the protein CASSRAGTGNEQFF.

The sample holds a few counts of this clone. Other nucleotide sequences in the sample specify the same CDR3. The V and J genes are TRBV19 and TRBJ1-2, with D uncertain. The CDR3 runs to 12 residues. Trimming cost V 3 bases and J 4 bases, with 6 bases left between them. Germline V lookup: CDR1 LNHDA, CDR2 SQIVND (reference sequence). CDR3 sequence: CASSMAGYGYTF. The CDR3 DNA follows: TGTGCCAGTAGTATGGCGGGCTATGGCTACACCTTC.

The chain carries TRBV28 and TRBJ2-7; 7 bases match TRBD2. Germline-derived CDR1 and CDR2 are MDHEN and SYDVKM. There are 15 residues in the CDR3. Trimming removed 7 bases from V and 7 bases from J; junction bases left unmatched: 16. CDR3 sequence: CASKIASGRRGEQYF. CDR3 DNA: TGTGCCAGCAAAATCGCCTCAGGGCGGCGGGGGGAGCAGTACTTC.

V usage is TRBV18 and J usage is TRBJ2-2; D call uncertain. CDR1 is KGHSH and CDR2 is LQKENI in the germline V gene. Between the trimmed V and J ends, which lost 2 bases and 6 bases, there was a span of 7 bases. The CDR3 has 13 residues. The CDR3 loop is CASSPFTSGELFF. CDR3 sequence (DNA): TGTGCCAGCTCACCATTTACGTCCGGGGAGCTGTTTTTT.

CDR3 nucleotides: TGCGCCAGCAGCCCCACAACAGGGGGTGGCACAGATACGCAGTATTTT. It encodes CASSPTTGGGTDTQYF. The chain is built from TRBV5-1 and TRBJ2-3; TRBD1 matches at 8 bases. CDR1 is SGHRS, CDR2 YFSETQ, per germline. The length of the CDR3 is 16 residues. With 4 bases clipped from V and 1 base from J, the junction kept 8 bases outside the gene matches.

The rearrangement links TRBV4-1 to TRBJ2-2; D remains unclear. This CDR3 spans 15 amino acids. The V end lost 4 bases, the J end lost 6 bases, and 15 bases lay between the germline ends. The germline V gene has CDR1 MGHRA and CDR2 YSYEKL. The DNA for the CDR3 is TGCGCCAGCAGCCCCTGGTCGACTTCGGCCGGGGAGCTGTTTTTT. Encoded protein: CASSPWSTSAGELFF.

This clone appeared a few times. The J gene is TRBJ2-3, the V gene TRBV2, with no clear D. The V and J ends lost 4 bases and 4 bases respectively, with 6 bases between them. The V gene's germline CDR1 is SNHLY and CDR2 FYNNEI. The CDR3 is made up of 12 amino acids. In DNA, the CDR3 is TGTGCCAGCAGTGTAGTCCCAGATACGCAGTATTTT. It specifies CASSVVPDTQYF.

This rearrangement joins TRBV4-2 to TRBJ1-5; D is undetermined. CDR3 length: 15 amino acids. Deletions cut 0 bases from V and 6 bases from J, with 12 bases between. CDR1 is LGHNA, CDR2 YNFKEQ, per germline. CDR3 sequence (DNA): TGTGCCAGCAGCCAAGATGGGAGTAAAGGTCAGCCCCAGCATTTT. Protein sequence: CASSQDGSKGQPQHF.

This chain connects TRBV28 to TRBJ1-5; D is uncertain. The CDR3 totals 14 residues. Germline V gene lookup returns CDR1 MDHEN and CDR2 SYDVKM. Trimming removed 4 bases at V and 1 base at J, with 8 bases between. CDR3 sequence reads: CASSSDRSNQPQHF. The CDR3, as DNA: TGTGCCAGCAGTTCGGACCGCAGCAATCAGCCCCAGCATTTT.

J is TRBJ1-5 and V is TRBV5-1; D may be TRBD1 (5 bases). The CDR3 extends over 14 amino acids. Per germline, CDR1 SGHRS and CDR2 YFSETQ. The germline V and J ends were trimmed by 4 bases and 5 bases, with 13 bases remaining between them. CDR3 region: CASSLLLGDQPQHF. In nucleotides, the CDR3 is TGCGCCAGCAGCCTCCTCCTAGGGGATCAGCCCCAGCATTTT.

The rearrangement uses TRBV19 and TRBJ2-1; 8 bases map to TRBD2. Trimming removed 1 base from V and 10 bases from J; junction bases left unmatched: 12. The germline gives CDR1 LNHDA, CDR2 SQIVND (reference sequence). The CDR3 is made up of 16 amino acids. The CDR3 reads CASSIGAKTSASEQFF. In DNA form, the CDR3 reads TGTGCCAGTAGTATAGGAGCAAAGACTAGCGCCTCGGAGCAGTTCTTC. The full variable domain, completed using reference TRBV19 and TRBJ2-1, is DGGITQSPKYLFRKEGQNVTLSCEQNLNHDAMYWYRQDPGQGLRLIYYSQIVNDFQKGDIAEGYSVSREKKESFPLTVTSAQKNPTAFYLCASSIGAKTSASEQFFGPGTRLTVL.

The chain's CDR3 is CASSPWMTYNEQFF. The CDR3 coding sequence is TGCGCCAGCAGCCCATGGATGACCTACAATGAGCAGTTCTTC. The chain is built from TRBV5-1 and TRBJ2-1; unclear D gene. Trimming removed 4 bases from V and 2 bases from J, with 10 bases in between. This CDR3 is 14 amino acids long. In germline, CDR1 is SGHRS, CDR2 YFSETQ.

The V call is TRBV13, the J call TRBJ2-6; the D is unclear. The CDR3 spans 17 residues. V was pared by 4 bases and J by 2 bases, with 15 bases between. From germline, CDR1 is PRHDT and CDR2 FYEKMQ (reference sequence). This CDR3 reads CASSSATGLTGANVLTF. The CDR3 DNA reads TGTGCCAGCAGCTCAGCGACGGGCCTCACTGGGGCCAACGTCCTGACTTTC. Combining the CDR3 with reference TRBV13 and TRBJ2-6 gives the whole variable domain AAGVIQSPRHLIKEKRETATLKCYPIPRHDTVYWYQQGPGQDPQFLISFYEKMQSDKGSIPDRFSAQQFSDYHSELNMSSLELGDSALYFCASSSATGLTGANVLTFGAGSRLTVL.

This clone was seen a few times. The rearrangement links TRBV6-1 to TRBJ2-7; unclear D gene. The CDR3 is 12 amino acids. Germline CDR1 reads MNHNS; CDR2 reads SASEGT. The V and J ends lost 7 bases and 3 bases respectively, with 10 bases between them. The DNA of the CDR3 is TGTGCCAGCAAGGCCGGATTCTACGAGCAGTACTTC. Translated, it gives CASKAGFYEQYF.

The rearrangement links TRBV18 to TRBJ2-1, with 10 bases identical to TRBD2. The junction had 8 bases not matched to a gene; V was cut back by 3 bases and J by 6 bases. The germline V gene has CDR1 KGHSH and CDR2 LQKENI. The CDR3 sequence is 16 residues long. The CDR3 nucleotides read TGTGCCAGCTCACCCCCAGCGGGAGGGTCGGCCAATGAGCAGTTCTTC. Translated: CASSPPAGGSANEQFF.